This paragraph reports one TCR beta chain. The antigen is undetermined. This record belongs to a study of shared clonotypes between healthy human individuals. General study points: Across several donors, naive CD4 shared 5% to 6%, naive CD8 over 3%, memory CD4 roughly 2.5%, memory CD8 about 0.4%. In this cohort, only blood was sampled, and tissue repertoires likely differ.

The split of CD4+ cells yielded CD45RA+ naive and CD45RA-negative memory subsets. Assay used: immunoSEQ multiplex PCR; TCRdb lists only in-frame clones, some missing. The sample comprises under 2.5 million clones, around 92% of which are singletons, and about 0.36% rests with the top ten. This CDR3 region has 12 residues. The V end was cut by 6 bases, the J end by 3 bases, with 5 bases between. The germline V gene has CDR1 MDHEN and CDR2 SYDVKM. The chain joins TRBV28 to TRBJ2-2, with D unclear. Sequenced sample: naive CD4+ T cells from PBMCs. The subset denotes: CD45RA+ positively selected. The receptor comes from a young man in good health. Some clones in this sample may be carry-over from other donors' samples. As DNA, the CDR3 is TGTGCCAGCAGCGTAGACACCGGGGAGCTGTTTTTT. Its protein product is CASSVDTGELFF.